The 22 T cell receptor beta chains below were found in one sample sequenced in a study of control samples from healthy donors and cancer patients. This table comes from immunoSEQ multiplex PCR, and its TCRdb copy is limited to in-frame clones, with some not included. The sample comprises about 49,000 clones, approximately 94% of which are singletons, and roughly 0.8% rests with the top ten. The sequencing input was PBMCs. These receptors all stem from a man younger than 40 with colorectal cancer.

The V and J genes are TRBV6-2 or TRBV6-3 and TRBJ2-7; 8 positions match TRBD1. The length of the CDR3 is 16 residues. Germline CDR1 is MNHEY and CDR2 is SVGEGT. After removal of 2 bases from V and 7 bases from J, the junction contained 13 bases not matched to a gene. CDR3 bases: TGTGCCAGCAGTTACCACCCCAGGGGGCGTCAAGAAGAGCAGTACTTC. Translation gives CASSYHPRGRQEEQYF.

The CDR3 DNA is TGTGCCAGCAGTTTAGGAGCGGGGGGGTGGAATGAGCAGTTCTTC. This codes for CASSLGAGGWNEQFF. The chain is built from TRBV27 and TRBJ2-1; 10 bases map to TRBD2. V lost 2 bases to trimming and J lost 7 bases; unmatched junction nucleotides: 5. CDR3 size: 15 residues. Germline V gene lookup returns CDR1 MNHEY and CDR2 SMNVEV (reference sequence).

This chain's CDR3 is CASSLTQGLEQFF. CDR3 DNA sequence: TGTGCCAGCAGTTTGACTCAGGGCCTGGAGCAGTTCTTC. The rearrangement uses TRBV12-3 or TRBV12-4 and TRBJ2-1, with D perhaps TRBD1 (5 bases). CDR3 length: 13 amino acids. The V gene lost 3 bases and the J gene lost 10 bases, with 13 bases spanning the gap.

The chain employs TRBV3-1 (or the pseudogene TRBV3-2) and TRBJ2-1, with 8 bases aligning to TRBD1. This CDR3 is 15 amino acids long. The trim removed 2 bases at V and 5 bases at J, leaving 5 bases unmatched. The germline gives CDR1 LGHDT, CDR2 YNNKEL (reference sequence). CDR3 DNA sequence: TGTGCCAGCAGCCAAAAGGGACAGGTCAACAATGAGCAGTTCTTC. This codes for CASSQKGQVNNEQFF.

In this sample, this clone turned up a few times. The chain carries TRBV24-1 and TRBJ1-2, with 9 bases aligning to TRBD1. Germline values: CDR1 KGHDR, CDR2 SFDVKD. The CDR3 spans 20 residues. V dropped 0 bases and J dropped 4; count of bases not matched to a gene: 17. CDR3 nucleotide sequence: TGTGCCACCAGTGATTTGATCGGTGATAAGGGAGGGACAGGGCTCTATGGCTACACCTTC. This encodes CATSDLIGDKGGTGLYGYTF.

The V gene is TRBV24-1, the J gene TRBJ1-3, with 8 bases lining up with TRBD1. Germline loops: CDR1 KGHDR, CDR2 SFDVKD. The J segment lost 2 bases and the V segment lost 2 bases, leaving 4 bases of the junction unmatched. CDR3 length: 16 amino acids. This chain's CDR3 is CATSDSGQGAGNTIYF. The CDR3 nucleotides are TGTGCCACCAGTGATTCCGGACAGGGAGCTGGAAACACCATATATTTT.

This chain connects TRBV5-6 to TRBJ1-6, with 9 bases fitting TRBD1. Losses at the gene ends were 3 bases for V and 8 bases for J; bases not matched to a gene: 12. The length of the CDR3 is 17 residues. The germline V gene has CDR1 SGHDT and CDR2 YYEEEE. CDR3 amino acids: CASSYGTGRSKYSPLHF. The DNA for the CDR3 is TGTGCCAGCAGCTACGGGACAGGGAGAAGCAAATATTCACCCCTCCACTTT.

The chain has TRBV9 and TRBJ1-2, with 7 nucleotides matching TRBD1. The CDR3 is 14 residues long. CDR1 and CDR2 from the germline V gene are SGDLS and YYNGEE. Germline trimming cut 3 bases from V and 1 base from J; bases unmatched to any gene: 3. The chain's CDR3 is CASSAQGNNYGYTF. CDR3 nucleotides: TGTGCCAGCAGCGCACAGGGGAATAACTATGGCTACACCTTC.

This clone was seen only once. This chain uses TRBV3-1 (or the pseudogene TRBV3-2) with TRBJ1-2; possibly TRBD1 for D (6 bases). CDR3 length: 20 residues. The V end lost 0 bases, the J end lost 0 bases, and 23 bases lay between the germline ends. CDR1 and CDR2 (germline): LGHDT, YNNKEL (reference sequence). The CDR3 DNA is TGTGCCAGCAGCCAAGAGGTTAGCTTGTTAGGGGACATATCTAACTATGGCTACACCTTC. Its protein product is CASSQEVSLLGDISNYGYTF.

The J gene is TRBJ1-3, the V gene TRBV7-6; no clear D. Trimming took 3 bases from V and 4 from J, leaving 16 bases between them. The CDR3 length is 16 residues. CDR1 SGHVS and CDR2 FNYEAQ come from the germline V gene. CDR3 nucleotides: TGTGCCAGCAGCTTTGACACCGGCAGTCCGGGAAACACCATATATTTT. This sequence encodes CASSFDTGSPGNTIYF.

The V and J genes are TRBV5-5 and TRBJ2-1, with 9 positions matching TRBD1. The CDR3 contains 16 residues. CDR1 SGHKS and CDR2 YYEKEE come from the germline V gene (reference sequence). The trim removed 3 bases at V and 0 bases at J, leaving 4 bases unmatched. DNA for the CDR3: TGTGCCAGCAGCTGGGGGGACAGGGTCTCCTACAATGAGCAGTTCTTC. Translating gives CASSWGDRVSYNEQFF.

The CDR3 nucleotides are TGCGCCAGCAGCCCTGCGGGCAGGAATGAGGAAAAACTGTTTTTT. It codes for CASSPAGRNEEKLFF. The chain uses TRBV5-1 and TRBJ1-4; D unresolved. Deletions cut 4 bases from V and 8 bases from J, with 18 bases between. This CDR3 is built from 15 residues. CDR1 SGHRS and CDR2 YFSETQ come from the germline V gene.

The genes are TRBV19 and TRBJ2-7; 7 bases line up with TRBD1. Unmatched junction bases numbered 7, after V lost 6 bases and J lost 5 bases. Germline-derived CDR1 and CDR2 are LNHDA and SQIVND (reference sequence). The CDR3 sequence is 13 residues long. In DNA form, the CDR3 reads TGTGCCAGTAGCGAAGACAGGGTCAACGAGCAGTACTTC. Translated, it gives CASSEDRVNEQYF.

The chain uses TRBV23-1 and TRBJ2-3; TRBD1 matches at 7 bases. TRBV23-1 is recorded as an ORF, its role being uncertain. V dropped 0 bases and J dropped 0; count of bases not matched to a gene: 3. The CDR3 totals 16 residues. CDR3 region: CASSQSGTVSTDTQYF. CDR3 nucleotides: TGCGCCAGCAGTCAATCGGGGACAGTAAGCACAGATACGCAGTATTTT.

The chain couples TRBV7-2 to TRBJ1-2, with TRBD1 matching over 7 bases. CDR3 length: 13 residues. Losses at the gene ends were 10 bases for V and 5 bases for J; bases not matched to a gene: 10. CDR1 and CDR2 (germline): SGHTA, FQGNSA. CDR3 DNA sequence: TGTGCCATCAATAGACAGGGTGAATATGGCTACACCTTC. It yields the protein CAINRQGEYGYTF.

The V gene is TRBV5-1, the J gene TRBJ1-2, with D unclear. V was pared by 5 bases and J by 4 bases, with 12 bases between. CDR1 and CDR2 from the germline V gene are SGHRS and YFSETQ. CDR3 size: 13 residues. This CDR3 is CASSAGMGYGYTF. The DNA of the CDR3 is TGCGCCAGCAGTGCGGGAATGGGCTATGGCTACACCTTC. Full variable domain (missing parts from reference TRBV5-1 and TRBJ1-2): KAGVTQTPRYLIKTRGQQVTLSCSPISGHRSVSWYQQTPGQGLQFLFEYFSETQRNKGNFPGRFSGRQFSNSRSEMNVSTLELGDSALYLCASSAGMGYGYTFGSGTRLTVV.

V gene TRBV9 combines with J gene TRBJ2-3; possible D gene TRBD1, 5 bases. The germline V and J ends were trimmed by 5 bases and 6 bases, with 25 bases remaining between them. This CDR3 has 17 residues. CDR1 is SGDLS and CDR2 is YYNGEE in the germline V gene. CDR3 region: CASRIPPLQGKEDTQYF. DNA for the CDR3: TGTGCCAGCAGGATACCCCCACTTCAGGGCAAGGAGGATACGCAGTATTTT.

This clone showed up just once. This rearrangement joins TRBV7-2 to TRBJ1-2; 8 bases line up with TRBD1. In germline, CDR1 is SGHTA, CDR2 FQGNSA. V gave up 5 bases and J gave up 4 bases; unmatched junction bases: 6. The CDR3 is made up of 14 amino acids. The DNA for the CDR3 is TGTGCCAGCAGCCCAATGGGACAGGTCTATGGCTACACCTTC. Protein product: CASSPMGQVYGYTF. The variable domain in full, with the rest retrieved from reference TRBV7-2 and TRBJ1-2, is GAGVSQSPSNKVTEKGKDVELRCDPISGHTALYWYRQSLGQGLEFLIYFQGNSAPDKSGLPSDRFSAERTGGSVSTLTIQRTQQEDSAVYLCASSPMGQVYGYTFGSGTRLTVV.

The chain links TRBV3-1 (or the pseudogene TRBV3-2) to TRBJ1-5; 9 nucleotides line up with TRBD1. This CDR3 spans 16 amino acids. V was pared by 0 bases and J by 7 bases, with 7 bases of the junction left unmatched. Germline assignment: CDR1 LGHDT and CDR2 YNNKEL (reference sequence). In DNA, the CDR3 is TGTGCCAGCAGCCAAGAGGGGACAGGGCAGAGCCAGCCCCAGCATTTT. This translates into CASSQEGTGQSQPQHF.

This chain uses TRBV11-2 with TRBJ1-2; D unresolved. The CDR3 runs to 13 residues. Deletions cut 5 bases from V and 3 bases from J, with 10 bases between. Germline CDR1 reads SGHAT; CDR2 reads FQNNGV. The CDR3 sequence: CASSTTWDYGYTF. The CDR3 DNA follows: TGTGCCAGCAGCACTACCTGGGACTATGGCTACACCTTC.

The chain combines TRBV12-3 or TRBV12-4 with TRBJ1-2, with unresolved D. V was clipped by 4 bases and J by 9 bases, with 12 bases between them. The CDR3 contains 12 residues. The CDR3 here is CASSSRDGSYTF. CDR3 in DNA: TGTGCCAGCAGTTCCAGAGACGGCAGCTACACCTTC.

This clone has just one count. V and J are TRBV9 and TRBJ2-2; D is perhaps TRBD1 (5 bases). V lost 0 bases to trimming and J lost 0 bases, with 12 bases between them. This CDR3 comprises 17 residues. CDR1 and CDR2 from the germline V gene are SGDLS and YYNGEE. The CDR3, as DNA: TGTGCCAGCAGCGTAGAAGCCCAGGGTCCGAACACCGGGGAGCTGTTTTTT. Its translation is CASSVEAQGPNTGELFF.